The sequence of this TCR beta chain was determined in a study of blood T cell repertoires in COVID-19 (dated by TCRdb to 2018 to 2021). For context, the study as a whole: Samples from collaborators originated in the United States, Italy and Spain and spanned both the acute and convalescent phases of COVID-19. The dataset comprised deeply sampled blood TCRbeta repertoires from subjects exposed to, actively infected with, or recovered from COVID-19. The repertoires were released in a freely available public database meant as a resource for research on the immune response to SARS-CoV-2. Where available, HLA class I and class II types were obtained from metadata supplied by the sample provider rather than from assay-based typing. The samples were drawn from the first 160 participants of the ongoing ImmuneRACE study and from 950 to 1,500 subjects provided by 6 global collaborators. Sample metadata almost always included a de-identified subject ID, COVID-19 status, age in years and sex. The material from the prospective study consisted of cDNA or gDNA derived from T cells, B-cell-depleted T cells, or PBMCs.

Comment on this clone: Its cognate antigen has yet to be identified. Within one base of it there is no much larger clone, and no base qualities were kept.

In the prospective study, participants were about 18 to 89 years old, resided in fewer than 25 geographic areas of the United States, and were enrolled through a virtual design. In the prospective study, cohorts were assigned on the basis of participant-reported clinical history obtained from a screening survey and a study questionnaire. Recovered participants in ImmuneRACE Cohort 3 were defined by two consecutive negative NP/OP PCR tests, clearance by a healthcare professional, or resolution of symptoms. Mobile phlebotomists in the prospective study collected whole blood, serum and a nasopharyngeal or oropharyngeal swab from every participant. Prospective study participants could optionally give additional blood draws and questionnaires over an approximately two-month period. Before DNA extraction, blood samples from the prospective study were shipped at room temperature or frozen. TCRbeta CDR3 regions were amplified from genomic DNA by means of the immunoSEQ Assay, a bias-controlled multiplex PCR. The paper's processing steps were these. The number of nucleated cells in each sample was estimated by amplification of reference gene primers within the assay. Sequence reads were collapsed and filtered to measure the absolute abundance of every unique TCRbeta CDR3 rearrangement. Productive Simpson clonality was computed per sample as the square root of Simpson's diversity index over productive rearrangements. TCRdb retrieved this table from immuneACCESS and kept in-frame rearrangements only. Not all clones are present; in checked studies, unresolved V genes account for under half, and no reason is known for the remainder. That table furnishes V, J and clone size, whereas the DNA furnished D and trimming. The sample table lists roughly 360,000 clones, roughly 87% of them with a count of one. About 5.4% of the sample lies in the top ten.

Broader findings and caveats from the paper: The quantity of clinical and demographic metadata differed by source and by participant and was supplied without curation.

Compared with germline, V lacks 6 bases and J lacks 2 bases; bases without a gene match: 8. According to the germline V gene, CDR1 reads MNHEY and CDR2 reads SVGEGT. The CDR3 starts with the cysteine, ends with the phenylalanine, and has 16 residues. Only CDR3 DNA is held: 48 bases, read in frame from base 1. Recombination linked TRBV6-2 or TRBV6-3 to TRBJ1-3; TRBD1 matches 9 bases in the middle. This clonotype was obtained from a woman aged 45-65 years who had recovered from COVID-19. The sample consisted of PBMCs or T cells enriched from blood (not recorded which). CDR3 region: CASSRPRTGAGNTIYF. The DNA sequence is TGTGCCAGCAGCCGACCGAGGACAGGGGCTGGAAACACCATATATTTT.